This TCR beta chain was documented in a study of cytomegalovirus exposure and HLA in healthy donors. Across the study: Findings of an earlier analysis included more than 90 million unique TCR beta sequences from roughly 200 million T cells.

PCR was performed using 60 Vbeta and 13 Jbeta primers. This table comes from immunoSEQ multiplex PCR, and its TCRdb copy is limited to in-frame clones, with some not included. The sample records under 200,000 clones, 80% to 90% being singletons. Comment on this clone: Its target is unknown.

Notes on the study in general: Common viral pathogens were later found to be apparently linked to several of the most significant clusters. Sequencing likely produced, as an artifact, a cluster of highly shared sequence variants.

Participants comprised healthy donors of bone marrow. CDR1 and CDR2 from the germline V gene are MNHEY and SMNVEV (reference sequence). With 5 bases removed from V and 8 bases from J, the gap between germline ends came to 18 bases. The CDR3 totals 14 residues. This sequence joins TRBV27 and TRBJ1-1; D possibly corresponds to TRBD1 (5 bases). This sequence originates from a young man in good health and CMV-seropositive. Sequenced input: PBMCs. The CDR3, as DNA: TGTGCCAGCAGTAACGGGGGTATTATAAGCGAAGCTTTCTTT. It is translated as CASSNGGIISEAFF.